This T cell receptor beta chain was observed in a study of blood T cell repertoires in COVID-19. The CDR3 sequence is 13 residues long. The germline V and J ends were trimmed by 3 bases and 4 bases, with 10 bases remaining between them. Germline V gene sequence: CDR1 SQVTM, CDR2 ANQGSEA. Sequenced by immunoSEQ multiplex PCR; TCRdb stores in-frame clones only, minus some. This sample has some 300,000 clones; roughly 90% occur once, and the top ten carry about 9.5%. The J gene is TRBJ2-1, the V gene TRBV29-1, with a possible D match to TRBD2 (6 bases). This clonotype originated in a woman aged 40 to 49 who had recovered from COVID-19. Sequenced input: PBMCs or T cells enriched from blood (not recorded which). The CDR3 DNA sequence: TGCAGCGTTGAGGCGGGGTCGTACAATGAGCAGTTCTTC. Protein: CSVEAGSYNEQFF.